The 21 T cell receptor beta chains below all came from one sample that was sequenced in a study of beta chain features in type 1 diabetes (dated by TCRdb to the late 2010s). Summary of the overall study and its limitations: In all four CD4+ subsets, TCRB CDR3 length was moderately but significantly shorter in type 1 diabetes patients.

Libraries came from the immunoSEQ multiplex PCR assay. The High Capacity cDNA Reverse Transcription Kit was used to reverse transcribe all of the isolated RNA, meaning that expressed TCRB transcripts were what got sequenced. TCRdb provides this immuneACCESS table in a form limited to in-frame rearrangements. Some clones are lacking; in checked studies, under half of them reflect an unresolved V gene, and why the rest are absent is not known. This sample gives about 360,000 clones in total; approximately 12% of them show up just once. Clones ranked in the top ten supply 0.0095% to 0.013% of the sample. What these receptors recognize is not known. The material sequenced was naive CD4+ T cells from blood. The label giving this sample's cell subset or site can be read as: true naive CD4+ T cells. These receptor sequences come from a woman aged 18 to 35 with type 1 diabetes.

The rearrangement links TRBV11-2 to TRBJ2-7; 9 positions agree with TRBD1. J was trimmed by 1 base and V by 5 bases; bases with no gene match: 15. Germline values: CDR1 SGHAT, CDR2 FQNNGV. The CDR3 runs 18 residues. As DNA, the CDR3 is TGTGCCAGCAGCCCAGTCCGGGGGCGACAGGGGGTATCCTACGAGCAGTACTTC. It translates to CASSPVRGRQGVSYEQYF.

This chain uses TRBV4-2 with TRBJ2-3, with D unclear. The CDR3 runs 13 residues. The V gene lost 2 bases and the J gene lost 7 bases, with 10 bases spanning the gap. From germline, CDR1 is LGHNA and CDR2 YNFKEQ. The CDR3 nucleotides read TGTGCCAGCAGCCAACTCGACTCATATACGCAGTATTTT. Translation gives CASSQLDSYTQYF.

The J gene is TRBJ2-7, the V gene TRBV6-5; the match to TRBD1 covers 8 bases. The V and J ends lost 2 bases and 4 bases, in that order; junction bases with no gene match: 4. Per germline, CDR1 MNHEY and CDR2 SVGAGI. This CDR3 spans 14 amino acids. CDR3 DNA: TGTGCCAGCAGTTACACGAACAGGGGGTACGAGCAGTACTTC. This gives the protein CASSYTNRGYEQYF.

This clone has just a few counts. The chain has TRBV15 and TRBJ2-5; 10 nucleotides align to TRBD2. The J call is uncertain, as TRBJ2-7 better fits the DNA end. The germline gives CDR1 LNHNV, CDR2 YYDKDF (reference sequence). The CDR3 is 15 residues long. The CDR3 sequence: CATSREASGSYEQYF. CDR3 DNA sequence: TGTGCCACCAGCAGAGAAGCTAGCGGGAGCTACGAGCAGTACTTC.

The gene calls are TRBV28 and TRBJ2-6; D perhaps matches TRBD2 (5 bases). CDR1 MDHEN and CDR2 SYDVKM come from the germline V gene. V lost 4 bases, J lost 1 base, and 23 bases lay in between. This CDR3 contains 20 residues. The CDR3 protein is CASSSPSSRGSLSGANVLTF. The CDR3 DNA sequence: TGTGCCAGCAGTTCGCCATCTTCGCGCGGGTCCTTATCTGGGGCCAACGTCCTGACTTTC.

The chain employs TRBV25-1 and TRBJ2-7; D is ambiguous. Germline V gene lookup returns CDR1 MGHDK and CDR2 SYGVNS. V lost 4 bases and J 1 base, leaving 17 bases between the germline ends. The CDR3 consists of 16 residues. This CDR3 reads CASSGSWAGRSYEQYF. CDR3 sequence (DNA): TGTGCCAGCAGTGGATCCTGGGCTGGGCGATCCTACGAGCAGTACTTC.

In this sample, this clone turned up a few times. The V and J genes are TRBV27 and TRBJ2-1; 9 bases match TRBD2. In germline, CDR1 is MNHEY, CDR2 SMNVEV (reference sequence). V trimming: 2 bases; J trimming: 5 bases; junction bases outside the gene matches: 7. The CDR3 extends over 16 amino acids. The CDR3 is CASSLTGVAGDNEQFF. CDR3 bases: TGTGCCAGCAGTTTAACCGGGGTAGCGGGAGACAATGAGCAGTTCTTC.

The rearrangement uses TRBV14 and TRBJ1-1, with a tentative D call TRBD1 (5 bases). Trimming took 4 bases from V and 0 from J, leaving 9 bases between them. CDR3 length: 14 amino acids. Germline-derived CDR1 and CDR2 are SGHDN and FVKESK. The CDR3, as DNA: TGTGCCAGCAGCCCAGGGTTAATGAACACTGAAGCTTTCTTT. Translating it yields CASSPGLMNTEAFF.

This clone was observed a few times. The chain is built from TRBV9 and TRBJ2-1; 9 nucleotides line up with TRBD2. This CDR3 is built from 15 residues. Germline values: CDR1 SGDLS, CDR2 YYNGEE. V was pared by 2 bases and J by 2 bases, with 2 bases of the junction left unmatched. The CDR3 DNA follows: TGTGCCAGCAGCGTGGCTAGCGGGGCCTACAATGAGCAGTTCTTC. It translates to CASSVASGAYNEQFF. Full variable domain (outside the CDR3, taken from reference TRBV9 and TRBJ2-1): DSGVTQTPKHLITATGQRVTLRCSPRSGDLSVYWYQQSLDQGLQFLIQYYNGEERAKGNILERFSAQQFPDLHSELNLSSLELGDSALYFCASSVASGAYNEQFFGPGTRLTVL.

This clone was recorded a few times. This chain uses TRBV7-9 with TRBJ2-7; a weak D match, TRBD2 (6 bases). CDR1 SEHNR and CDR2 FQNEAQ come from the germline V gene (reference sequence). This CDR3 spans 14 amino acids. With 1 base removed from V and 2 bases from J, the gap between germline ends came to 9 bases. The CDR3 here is CASSLGTTAYEQYF. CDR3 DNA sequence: TGTGCCAGCAGCTTAGGGACTACAGCCTACGAGCAGTACTTC.

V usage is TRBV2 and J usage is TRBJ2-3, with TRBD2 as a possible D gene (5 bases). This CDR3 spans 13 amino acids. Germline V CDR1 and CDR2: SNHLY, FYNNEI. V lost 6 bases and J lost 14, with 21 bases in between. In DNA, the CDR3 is TGTGCCAGCAGGGTAGCACTCGGAGGTGAGCCGTATTTT. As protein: CASRVALGGEPYF.

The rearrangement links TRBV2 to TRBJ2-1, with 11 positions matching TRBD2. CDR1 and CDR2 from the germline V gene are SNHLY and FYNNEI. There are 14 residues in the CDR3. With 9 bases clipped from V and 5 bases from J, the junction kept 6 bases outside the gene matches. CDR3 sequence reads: CASIAGGPHNEQFF. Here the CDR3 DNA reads TGTGCCAGTATAGCGGGAGGGCCGCACAATGAGCAGTTCTTC.

CDR3 amino acids: CASSQDVAGSGEQFF. For the CDR3, the DNA is TGTGCCAGCAGCCAAGATGTAGCGGGATCGGGTGAGCAGTTCTTC. This chain uses TRBV4-2 with TRBJ2-1; 8 nucleotides align to TRBD2. V lost 0 bases and J lost 9; bases outside the gene matches: 7. The CDR3 sequence is 15 residues long. The germline gives CDR1 LGHNA, CDR2 YNFKEQ.

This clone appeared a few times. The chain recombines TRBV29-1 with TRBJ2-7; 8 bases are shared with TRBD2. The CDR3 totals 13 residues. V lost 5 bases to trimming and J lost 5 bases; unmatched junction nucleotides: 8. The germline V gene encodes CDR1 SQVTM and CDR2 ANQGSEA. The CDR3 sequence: CSVSYGGVNEQYF. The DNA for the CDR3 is TGCAGCGTTTCCTACGGGGGGGTGAACGAGCAGTACTTC.

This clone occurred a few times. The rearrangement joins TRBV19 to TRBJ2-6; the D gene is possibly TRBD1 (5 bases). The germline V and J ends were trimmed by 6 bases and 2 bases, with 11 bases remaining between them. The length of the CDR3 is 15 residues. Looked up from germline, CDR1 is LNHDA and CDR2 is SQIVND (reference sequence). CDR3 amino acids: CASSPQGTGANVLTF. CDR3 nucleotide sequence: TGTGCCAGTAGCCCCCAGGGAACTGGGGCCAACGTCCTGACTTTC.

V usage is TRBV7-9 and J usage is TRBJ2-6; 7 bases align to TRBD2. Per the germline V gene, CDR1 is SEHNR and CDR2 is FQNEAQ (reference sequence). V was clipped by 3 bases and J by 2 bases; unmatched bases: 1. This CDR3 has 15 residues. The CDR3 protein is CASSFGRAGANVLTF. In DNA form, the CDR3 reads TGTGCCAGCAGCTTTGGGAGGGCTGGGGCCAACGTCCTGACTTTC.

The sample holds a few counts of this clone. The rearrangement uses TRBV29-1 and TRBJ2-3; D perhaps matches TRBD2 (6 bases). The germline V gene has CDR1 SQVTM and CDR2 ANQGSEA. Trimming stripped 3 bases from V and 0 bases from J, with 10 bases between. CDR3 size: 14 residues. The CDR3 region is CSVEPGTSTDTQYF. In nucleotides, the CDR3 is TGCAGCGTTGAGCCCGGGACTAGCACAGATACGCAGTATTTT.

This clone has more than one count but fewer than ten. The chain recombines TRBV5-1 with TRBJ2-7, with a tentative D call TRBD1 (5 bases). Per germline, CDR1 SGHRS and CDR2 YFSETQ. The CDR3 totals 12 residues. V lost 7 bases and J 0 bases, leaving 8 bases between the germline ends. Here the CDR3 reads CASYRFSYEQYF. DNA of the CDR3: TGCGCCAGCTACAGGTTCTCCTACGAGCAGTACTTC.

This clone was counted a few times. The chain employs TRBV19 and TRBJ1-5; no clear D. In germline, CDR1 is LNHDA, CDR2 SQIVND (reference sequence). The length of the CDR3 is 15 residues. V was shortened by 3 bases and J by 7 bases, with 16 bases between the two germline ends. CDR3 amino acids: CASSIRTAPGQPQHF. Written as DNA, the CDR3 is TGTGCCAGTAGTATTCGTACAGCACCTGGGCAGCCCCAGCATTTT.

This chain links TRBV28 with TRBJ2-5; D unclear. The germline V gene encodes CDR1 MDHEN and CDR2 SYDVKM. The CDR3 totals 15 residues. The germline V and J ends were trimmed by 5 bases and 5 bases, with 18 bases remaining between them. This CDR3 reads CASSPVSWSGETQYF. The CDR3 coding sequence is TGTGCCAGCAGTCCAGTTAGCTGGTCCGGTGAGACCCAGTACTTC.

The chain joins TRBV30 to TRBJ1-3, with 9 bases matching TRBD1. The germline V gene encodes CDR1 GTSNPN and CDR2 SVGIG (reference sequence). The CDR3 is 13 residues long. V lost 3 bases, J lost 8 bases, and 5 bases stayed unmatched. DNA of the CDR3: TGTGCCTGGAGGGACAGGGGTGTCGACACCATATATTTT. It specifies CAWRDRGVDTIYF.